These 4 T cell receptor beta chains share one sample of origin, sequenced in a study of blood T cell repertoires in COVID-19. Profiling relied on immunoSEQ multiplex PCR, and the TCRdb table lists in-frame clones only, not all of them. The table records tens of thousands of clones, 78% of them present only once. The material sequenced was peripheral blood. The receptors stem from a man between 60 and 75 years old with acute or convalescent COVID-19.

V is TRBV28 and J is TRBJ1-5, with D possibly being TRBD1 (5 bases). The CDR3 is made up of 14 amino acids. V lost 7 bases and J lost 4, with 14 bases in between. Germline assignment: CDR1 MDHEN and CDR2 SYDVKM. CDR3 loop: CASTRAGGNQPQHF. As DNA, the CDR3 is TGTGCCAGCACCCGAGCGGGGGGGAATCAGCCCCAGCATTTT.

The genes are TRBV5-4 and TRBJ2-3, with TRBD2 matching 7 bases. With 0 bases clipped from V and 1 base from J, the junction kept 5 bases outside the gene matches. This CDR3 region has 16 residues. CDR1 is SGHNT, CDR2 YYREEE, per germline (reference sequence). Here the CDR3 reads CASSLGGGTRTDTQYF. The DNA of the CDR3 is TGTGCCAGCAGCTTGGGGGGAGGGACGCGCACAGATACGCAGTATTTT. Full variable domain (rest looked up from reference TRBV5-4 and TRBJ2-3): ETGVTQSPTHLIKTRGQQVTLRCSSQSGHNTVSWYQQALGQGPQFIFQYYREEENGRGNFPPRFSGLQFPNYSSELNVNALELDDSALYLCASSLGGGTRTDTQYFGPGTRLTVL.

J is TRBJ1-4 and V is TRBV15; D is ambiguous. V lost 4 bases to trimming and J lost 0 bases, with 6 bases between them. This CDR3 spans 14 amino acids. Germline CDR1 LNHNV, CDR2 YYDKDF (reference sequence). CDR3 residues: CATSTGATNEKLFF. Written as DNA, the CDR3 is TGTGCCACCAGCACCGGTGCAACTAATGAAAAACTGTTTTTT.

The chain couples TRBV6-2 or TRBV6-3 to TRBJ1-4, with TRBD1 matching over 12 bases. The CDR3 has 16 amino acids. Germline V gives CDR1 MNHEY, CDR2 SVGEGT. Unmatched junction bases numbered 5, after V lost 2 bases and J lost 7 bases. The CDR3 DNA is TGTGCCAGCAGTTACGGGACAGGGGGCGCCGGTGAAAAACTGTTTTTT. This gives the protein CASSYGTGGAGEKLFF.